This T cell receptor beta chain was obtained from a study of PD-L1 blockade in urothelial cancer. Study in general: The patients' atezolizumab therapy, 1,200 mg intravenously every 3 weeks, started in the mid-2010s. Blood analysis occurred 3 weeks (second dose) and 6 weeks after treatment start.

TCRdb keeps only in-frame clones here, not all; method: immunoSEQ multiplex PCR. The repertoire holds about 120,000 clones, with 85% to 95% as singletons. Regarding time point: peripheral blood 6 weeks after treatment start. Trimming cost V 4 bases and J 2 bases, with 12 bases left between them. CDR1 and CDR2 (germline): MDHEN, SYDVKM. The CDR3 covers 15 residues. The starting material was PBMCs, obtained around atezolizumab (anti-PD-L1) treatment. The rearrangement links TRBV28 to TRBJ1-5; a possible D gene is TRBD1 (5 bases). The receptor was derived from a man aged 55 to 70 with urothelial cancer. CDR3 coding DNA: TGTGCCAGCAGTTCAATTGGCAGGGGCAATCAGCCCCAGCATTTT. Encoded protein: CASSSIGRGNQPQHF.